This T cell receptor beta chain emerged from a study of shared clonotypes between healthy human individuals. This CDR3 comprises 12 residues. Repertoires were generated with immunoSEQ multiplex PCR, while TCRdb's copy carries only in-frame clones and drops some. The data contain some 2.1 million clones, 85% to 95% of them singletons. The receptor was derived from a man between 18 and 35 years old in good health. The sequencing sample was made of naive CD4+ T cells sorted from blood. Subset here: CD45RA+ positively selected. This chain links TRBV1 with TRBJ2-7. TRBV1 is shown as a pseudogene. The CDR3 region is CTSSQGSYEQYF. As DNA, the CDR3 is TGCACCAGCAGCCAAGGGTCCTACGAGCAGTACTTC.